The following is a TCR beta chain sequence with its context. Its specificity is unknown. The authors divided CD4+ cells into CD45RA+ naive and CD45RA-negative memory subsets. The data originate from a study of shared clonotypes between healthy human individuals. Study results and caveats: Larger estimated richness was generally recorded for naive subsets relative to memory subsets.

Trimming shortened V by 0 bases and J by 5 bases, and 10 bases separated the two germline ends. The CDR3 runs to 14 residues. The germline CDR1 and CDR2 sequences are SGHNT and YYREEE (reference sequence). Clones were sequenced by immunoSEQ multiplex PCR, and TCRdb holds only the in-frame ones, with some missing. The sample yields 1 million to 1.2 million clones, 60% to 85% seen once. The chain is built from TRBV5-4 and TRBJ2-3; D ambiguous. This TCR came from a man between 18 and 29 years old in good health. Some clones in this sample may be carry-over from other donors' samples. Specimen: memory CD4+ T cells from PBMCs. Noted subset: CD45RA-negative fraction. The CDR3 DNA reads TGTGCCAGCAGCTTGGCCGGGTTAGGAGATACGCAGTATTTT. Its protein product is CASSLAGLGDTQYF.